Each of the 11 T cell receptor beta chains below was sequenced from the same sample in a study of T cells in women clearing cervical HPV infection. TCRdb keeps only in-frame clones here, not all; method: immunoSEQ multiplex PCR. This sample contains over 35,000 clones. Sequencing was carried out using blood buffy coat. Receptor source: a woman between 18 and 69 years old with a cervical HPV16 infection that either progressed to CIN3+ or cleared (not recorded which).

On this clone: The read finishes 3 residues shy of the CDR3 end, and the germline J gene is used to complete it. The chain recombines TRBV18 with TRBJ1-1; TRBD1 agrees at 7 bases. The CDR3 contains 17 residues. CDR1 is KGHSH, CDR2 LQKENI, per germline. J was trimmed by 4 bases and V by 1 base; bases with no gene match: 12. The covered CDR3 bases are TGTGCCAGCTCACCACAGGACAGGTACCTCCGAAGCACTGAA. This gives the protein CASSPQDRYLRSTE. The CDR3, in full, reads CASSPQDRYLRSTEAFF. The variable domain in full, completed from reference TRBV18 and TRBJ1-1, reads NAGVMQNPRHLVRRRGQEARLRCSPMKGHSHVYWYRQLPEEGLKFMVYLQKENIIDESGMPKERFSAEFPKEGPSILRIQQVVRGDSAAYFCASSPQDRYLRSTEAFFGQGTRLTVV.

Of note for this clone: The CDR3 is cut off 3 residues early in the read; its end comes from the germline J gene. This chain links TRBV5-1 with TRBJ1-2, with TRBD1 identical over 7 bases. CDR1 is SGHRS, CDR2 YFSETQ, per germline. This CDR3 region has 14 residues. The CDR3 loop is CASSRTDRVGNYTF. Partial CDR3 DNA: TGCGCCAGCAGCAGAACAGACAGGGTTGGTAAC.

Comment on this clone: Sequencing ends 3 residues short of the CDR3 end; the germline J gene provides the rest. The chain carries TRBV7-6 and TRBJ2-5, with D unclear. V gave up 2 bases and J gave up 4 bases, with 5 bases separating them. Per the germline V gene, CDR1 is SGHVS and CDR2 is FNYEAQ. The CDR3 covers 12 residues. The chain's CDR3 is CASSLKGETQYF. CDR3 DNA, as far as it was read: TGTGCCAGCAGCTTAAAAGGAGAGACC.

Worth noting for this clone: With the read ending 3 residues before the CDR3 end, the germline J gene is used to fill in that end. This chain links TRBV20-1 with TRBJ2-3, with D possibly matching TRBD1 (5 bases). Germline assignment: CDR1 DFQATT and CDR2 SNEGSKA (reference sequence). This CDR3 has 13 residues. CDR3 DNA, as far as it was read: TGCAGTGCACCCCCGCCAGGGAAAGAGACG. It specifies CSAPPPGKET. The complete CDR3 reads CSAPPPGKETQYF.

In the case of this clone: With the read ending 3 residues before the CDR3 end, the germline J gene is used to fill in that end. This chain links TRBV2 with TRBJ1-2; perhaps TRBD1 as D (5 bases). The CDR3 extends over 15 amino acids. The germline V gene has CDR1 SNHLY and CDR2 FYNNEI. The V end was cut by 2 bases, the J end by 4 bases, with 14 bases between. CDR3: CASSELRGVVYGYTF. The part of the CDR3 DNA that was read is TGTGCCAGCAGTGAACTGCGGGGGGTGGTCTATGGC.

A remark on this clone: The sequence runs out 3 residues before the end of the CDR3; the remainder is reconstructed from the germline J gene. This sequence joins TRBV19 and TRBJ1-6, with a weak D call TRBD1 (5 bases). CDR3 size: 15 residues. V was pared by 6 bases and J by 6 bases, with 15 bases between. From germline, CDR1 is LNHDA and CDR2 SQIVND (reference sequence). The sequenced part of the CDR3 DNA is TGTGCCAGTAGGGCTGGAGACAGAATTAATTCACCC. Translating it yields CASRAGDRINSP. The CDR3 reads in full as CASRAGDRINSPLHF. The whole variable domain, filled in from reference TRBV19 and TRBJ1-6, reads DGGITQSPKYLFRKEGQNVTLSCEQNLNHDAMYWYRQDPGQGLRLIYYSQIVNDFQKGDIAEGYSVSREKKESFPLTVTSAQKNPTAFYLCASRAGDRINSPLHFGNGTRLTVT.

As for this clone: Read sequence stops 3 residues before the CDR3 end, and the germline J gene provides the missing end. J is TRBJ1-1 and V is TRBV6-2 or TRBV6-3, with a tentative D call TRBD1 (6 bases). The CDR3 sequence is 17 residues long. CDR1 is MNHEY and CDR2 is SVGEGT in the germline V gene. V was trimmed by 5 bases and J by 3 bases, leaving 22 bases between them. Partial CDR3 DNA: TGTGCCAGCAGTAACCCCGGCGGGGGCGAATACTACACTGAA. It yields the protein CASSNPGGGEYYTE. The whole CDR3 is CASSNPGGGEYYTEAFF.

Comment on this clone: The CDR3 extends 3 residues past the end of the read, so its final part is completed from the germline J gene. The rearrangement uses TRBV24-1 and TRBJ1-2; no firm D call. With 1 base removed from V and 2 bases from J, the gap between germline ends came to 7 bases. Germline CDR1 KGHDR, CDR2 SFDVKD. The CDR3 sequence is 14 residues long. The CDR3 sequence is CATSDFSVNYGYTF. Partial CDR3 DNA: TGTGCCACCAGTGATTTCTCAGTGAACTATGGC.

Regarding this clone: Coverage ceases 3 residues before the CDR3 finishes, and the germline J gene fills in the end. The chain links TRBV5-1 to TRBJ1-1; D is possibly TRBD1 (6 bases). This CDR3 region has 14 residues. CDR1 is SGHRS, CDR2 YFSETQ, per germline. Trimming cost V 5 bases and J 1 base, with 12 bases left between them. The covered CDR3 bases are TGCGCCAGCAGTATGGACAGCTGGAACACTGAA. Its protein is CASSMDSWNTE. The whole CDR3 is CASSMDSWNTEAFF.

On this clone: From the germline J gene comes the end of the CDR3, since the read stops 3 residues before it. This chain links TRBV19 with TRBJ1-2; D perhaps matches TRBD1 (6 bases). From germline, CDR1 is LNHDA and CDR2 SQIVND (reference sequence). The CDR3 extends over 13 amino acids. CDR3 in amino acids: CASSIQGSTSYTF. CDR3 DNA (partial): TGTGCCAGTAGTATTCAGGGGAGCACGAGC.

Remarks on this clone: Read sequence stops 3 residues before the CDR3 end, and the germline J gene provides the missing end. The gene calls are TRBV20-1 and TRBJ2-7, with 8 bases identical to TRBD2. The V gene's germline CDR1 is DFQATT and CDR2 SNEGSKA (reference sequence). V was pared by 2 bases and J by 3 bases, with 18 bases of the junction left unmatched. This CDR3 is built from 18 residues. The DNA read from the CDR3 is TGCAGTGCTAGAAGTGACCCGTCGGCGGGAGGCGAATACTACGAG. It specifies CSARSDPSAGGEYYE. In full, the CDR3 is CSARSDPSAGGEYYEQYF.